Listed here are 6 T cell receptor beta chains from one sample, sequenced in a study of shared clonotypes between healthy human individuals (TCRdb year 2020). Libraries were built with the immunoSEQ multiplex PCR assay. TCRdb re-hosts the immuneACCESS table, in-frame sequences only. Its copies lack some clones; in the studies checked, an unresolved V gene accounts for under half of them, and the cause for the rest is not known. The sample data list a few hundred thousand clones, and roughly 80% of these were observed just once. The top ten clones comprise 12% of the sample. The sample taken for sequencing was PBMCs. The receptors were gathered from a woman aged 35 to 49 in good health. Some clones in this sample may be carry-over from other donors' samples.

Remarks on this clone: One base away lies a much larger clone, so this may be a sequencing read error. The rearrangement uses TRBV7-2 and TRBJ2-3, with D possibly TRBD1 on 5 matching bases. The CDR3 contains 14 residues. In germline, CDR1 is SGHTA, CDR2 FQGNSA. Written as DNA, the CDR3 is TGTGGCAGCAGCTTATCTGCAGGGACAGATACGCAGTATTTT. Residues: CGSSLSAGTDTQYF.

This clone appeared once. This chain uses TRBV30 with TRBJ1-2; D possibly corresponds to TRBD1 (5 bases). Germline V gene sequence: CDR1 GTSNPN, CDR2 SVGIG (reference sequence). V lost 5 bases to trimming and J lost 5 bases, with 12 bases between them. The CDR3 runs 12 residues. The CDR3 bases are TGTGCCTGGGGGACTGGGGGGTATGGCTACACCTTC. Translated, it gives CAWGTGGYGYTF.

This chain links TRBV7-9 with TRBJ2-7; D not resolved. V dropped 5 bases and J dropped 1 base, with 6 bases sitting between them. CDR3 length: 12 residues. Germline lookup yields CDR1 SEHNR and CDR2 FQNEAQ (reference sequence). The CDR3 DNA reads as TGTGCCAGCAGCCTCGAGTCCTACGAGCAGTACTTC. The encoded protein is CASSLESYEQYF.

This clone was counted between two and nine times. In DNA form, the CDR3 reads TGTGCCAGCAGCCCCCCGAGACAGGGGGCATTCGACGAGCAGTACTTC. Translated, it gives CASSPPRQGAFDEQYF. V and J are TRBV14 and TRBJ2-7; 10 bases are a match to TRBD1. V dropped 4 bases and J dropped 5; count of bases not matched to a gene: 11. Germline lookup yields CDR1 SGHDN and CDR2 FVKESK. CDR3 length: 16 amino acids.

About this clone itself: This is likely an artifact of a read error, given a far larger clone one base away. V and J are TRBV30 and TRBJ1-5; D may be TRBD1 (6 bases). This CDR3 has 16 residues. V was clipped by 5 bases and J by 8 bases, with 25 bases between them. Germline CDR1 is GTSNPN and CDR2 is SVGIG (reference sequence). The CDR3 nucleotides read TGTGCCTGGCGTAGGCGGGACAATGGCTGGTGGGAGCCCCAGCATTTT. Encoded protein: CAWRRRDNGWWEPQHF.

V is TRBV9 and J is TRBJ2-5, with unresolved D. V lost 4 bases, J lost 0 bases, and 7 bases lay in between. The CDR3 runs 13 residues. The germline V gene has CDR1 SGDLS and CDR2 YYNGEE. The CDR3 here is CASSSPYQETQYF. The CDR3 nucleotides read TGTGCCAGCAGCTCCCCGTACCAAGAGACCCAGTACTTC.